Included here is one T cell receptor (beta chain) sequence, with context. Its matching antigen is unknown. One end of the junction varies from germline; a read error may be responsible. The record originates from a study of Graves' ophthalmopathy and Graves' hyperthyroidism. Notes on the study in general: In blood appeared most of the expanded thyroid clonotypes whose frequency exceeded 0.001.

CDR3 regions of TCR beta were amplified from RNA transcripts. First-round RT-PCR with HTBI primers preceded a second-round multiplex PCR. TCRdb processed the multiplex PCR reads anew with MiXCR; each CDR3 protein has one entry. This sample carries more than 150,000 distinct CDR3 sequences, 30% to 45% of them seen once, and the ten largest clones take roughly 6%. Disease in donors with ophthalmopathy had moderate-to-severe activity, CAS ≥3, NOSPECS ≥4 and under 3 months' duration. The PBMCs were taken from about 9.7 ml of fresh peripheral blood. The germline CDR1 and CDR2 sequences are KGHDR and SFDVKD. The CDR3 consists of 12 residues.

The clonotype comes from a woman between 35 and 50 years old with Graves' ophthalmopathy. The sequencing sample was made of peripheral blood. The genes are TRBV24-1 and TRBJ2-7, with unresolved D. In DNA form, the CDR3 reads TGTGCCAGCAGTACAGCCTCCTACGAGCAGTACTTC. Amino acid sequence: CASSTASYEQYF.